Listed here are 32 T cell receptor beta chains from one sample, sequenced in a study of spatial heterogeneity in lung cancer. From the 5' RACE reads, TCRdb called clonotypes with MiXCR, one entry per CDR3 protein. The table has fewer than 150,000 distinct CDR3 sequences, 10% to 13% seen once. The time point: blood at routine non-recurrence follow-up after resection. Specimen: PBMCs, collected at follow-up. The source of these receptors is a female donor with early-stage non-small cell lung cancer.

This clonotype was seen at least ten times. CDR3 coding DNA: TGCAGCGTTGACTGGAACACCGGGGAGCTGTTTTTT. Translated, it gives CSVDWNTGELFF. The chain combines TRBV29-1 with TRBJ2-2; D is undetermined. The CDR3 is 12 residues long. V lost 3 bases, J lost 1 base, and 3 bases lay in between. Germline CDR1 reads SQVTM; CDR2 reads ANQGSEA.

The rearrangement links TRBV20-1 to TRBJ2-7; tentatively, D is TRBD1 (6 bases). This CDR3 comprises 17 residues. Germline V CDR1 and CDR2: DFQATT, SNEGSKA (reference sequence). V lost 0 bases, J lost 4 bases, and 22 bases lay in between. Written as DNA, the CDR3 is TGCAGTGCTAGAGATCTTGCTTACAGGGTAGGAAGATACGAGCAGTACTTC. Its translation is CSARDLAYRVGRYEQYF.

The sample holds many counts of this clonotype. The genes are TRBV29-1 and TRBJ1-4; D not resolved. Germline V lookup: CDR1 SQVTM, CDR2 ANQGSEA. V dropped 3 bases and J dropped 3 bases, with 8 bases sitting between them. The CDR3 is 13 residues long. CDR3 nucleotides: TGCAGCGTTGATACCGGATCTAATGAAAAACTGTTTTTT. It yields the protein CSVDTGSNEKLFF. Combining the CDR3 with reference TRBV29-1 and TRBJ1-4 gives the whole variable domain SAVISQKPSRDICQRGTSLTIQCQVDSQVTMMFWYRQQPGQSLTLIATANQGSEATYESGFVIDKFPISRPNLTFSTLTVSNMSPEDSSIYLCSVDTGSNEKLFFGSGTQLSVL.

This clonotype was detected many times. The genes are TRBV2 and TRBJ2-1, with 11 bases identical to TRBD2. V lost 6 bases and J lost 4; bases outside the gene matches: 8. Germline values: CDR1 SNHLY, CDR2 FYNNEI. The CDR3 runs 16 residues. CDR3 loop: CASSPMGTSGYNEQFF. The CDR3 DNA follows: TGTGCCAGCAGCCCAATGGGGACTAGCGGTTACAATGAGCAGTTCTTC.

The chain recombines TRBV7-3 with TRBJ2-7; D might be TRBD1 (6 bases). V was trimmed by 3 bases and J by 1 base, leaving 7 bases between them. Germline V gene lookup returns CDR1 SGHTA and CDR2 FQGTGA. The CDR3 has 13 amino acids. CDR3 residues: CASSFGQSYEQYF. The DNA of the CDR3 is TGTGCCAGCAGCTTCGGACAGTCCTACGAGCAGTACTTC.

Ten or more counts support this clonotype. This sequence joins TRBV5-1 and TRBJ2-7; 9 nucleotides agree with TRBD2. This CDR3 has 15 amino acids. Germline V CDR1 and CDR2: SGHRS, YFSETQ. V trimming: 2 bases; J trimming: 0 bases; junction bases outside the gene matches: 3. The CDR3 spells CASSLLAGSSYEQYF. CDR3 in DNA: TGCGCCAGCAGCTTACTAGCGGGTAGCTCCTACGAGCAGTACTTC.

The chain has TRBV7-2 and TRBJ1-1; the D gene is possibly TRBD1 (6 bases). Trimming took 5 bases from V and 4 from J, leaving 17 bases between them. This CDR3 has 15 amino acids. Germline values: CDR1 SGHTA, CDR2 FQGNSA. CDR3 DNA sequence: TGTGCCAGCAGCGCTGCAGGGGTGCCACGCACTGAAGCTTTCTTT. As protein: CASSAAGVPRTEAFF.

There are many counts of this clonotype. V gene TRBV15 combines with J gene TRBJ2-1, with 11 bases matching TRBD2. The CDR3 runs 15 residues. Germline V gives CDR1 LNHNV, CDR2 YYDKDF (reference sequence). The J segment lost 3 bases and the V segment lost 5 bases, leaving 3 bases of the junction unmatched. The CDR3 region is CATSGGTSGYNEQFF. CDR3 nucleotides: TGTGCCACCAGCGGCGGGACTAGCGGCTACAATGAGCAGTTCTTC.

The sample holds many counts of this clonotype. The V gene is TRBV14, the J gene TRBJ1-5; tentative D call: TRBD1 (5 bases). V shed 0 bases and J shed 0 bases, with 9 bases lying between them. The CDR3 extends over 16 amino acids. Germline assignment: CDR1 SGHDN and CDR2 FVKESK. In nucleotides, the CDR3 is TGTGCCAGCAGCCAAGACGTCAGGGCTAGCAATCAGCCCCAGCATTTT. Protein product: CASSQDVRASNQPQHF.

Written as DNA, the CDR3 is TGTGCCAGCTCACCACAGACTAGGGGCAGAAACACTGAAGCTTTCTTT. This translates into CASSPQTRGRNTEAFF. The V gene is TRBV18, the J gene TRBJ1-1, with D perhaps TRBD1 (5 bases). With 1 base removed from V and 2 bases from J, the gap between germline ends came to 14 bases. This CDR3 is built from 16 residues. CDR1 is KGHSH, CDR2 LQKENI, per germline.

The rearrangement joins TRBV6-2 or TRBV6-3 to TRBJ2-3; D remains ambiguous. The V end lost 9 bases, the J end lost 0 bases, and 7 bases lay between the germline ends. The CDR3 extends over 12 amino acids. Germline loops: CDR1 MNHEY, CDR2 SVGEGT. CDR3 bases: TGTGCCAGTCAAAAAAGCACAGATACGCAGTATTTT. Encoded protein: CASQKSTDTQYF.

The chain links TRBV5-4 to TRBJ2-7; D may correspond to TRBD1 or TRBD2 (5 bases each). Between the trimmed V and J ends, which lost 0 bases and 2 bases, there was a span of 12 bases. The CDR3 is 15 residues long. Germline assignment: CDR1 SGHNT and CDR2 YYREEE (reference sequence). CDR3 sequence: CASSLGGVGPYEQYF. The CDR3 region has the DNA TGTGCCAGCAGCTTGGGAGGGGTTGGCCCCTACGAGCAGTACTTC.

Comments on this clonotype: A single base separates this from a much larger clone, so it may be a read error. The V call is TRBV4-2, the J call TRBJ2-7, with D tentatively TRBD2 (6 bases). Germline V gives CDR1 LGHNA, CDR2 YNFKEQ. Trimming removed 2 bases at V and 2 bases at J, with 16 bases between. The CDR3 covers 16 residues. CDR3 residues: CASSQQLGGMAYEQYF. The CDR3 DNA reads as TGTGCCAGCAGCCAACAGCTCGGCGGGATGGCCTACGAGCAGTACTTC.

The CDR3 protein is CASSPSDRGGEQFF. CDR3 coding DNA: TGTGCCAGTAGTCCGTCGGACAGGGGGGGTGAGCAGTTCTTC. J is TRBJ2-1 and V is TRBV19; 10 positions agree with TRBD1. CDR1 is LNHDA, CDR2 SQIVND, per germline (reference sequence). CDR3 length equals 14 residues. V was pared by 5 bases and J by 9 bases, with 7 bases of the junction left unmatched.

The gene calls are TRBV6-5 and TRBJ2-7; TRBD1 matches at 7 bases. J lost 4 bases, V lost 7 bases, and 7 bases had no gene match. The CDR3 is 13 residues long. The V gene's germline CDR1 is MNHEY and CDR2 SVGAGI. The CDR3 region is CASISSQGYEQYF. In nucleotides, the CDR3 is TGTGCCAGCATATCCTCACAGGGGTACGAGCAGTACTTC.

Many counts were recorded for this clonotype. Written as DNA, the CDR3 is TGTGCCATACCACTGCGGGACAGGGTATACGAGCAGTACGTC. Protein product: CAIPLRDRVYEQYV. The chain uses TRBV24-1 and TRBJ2-7; 9 positions match TRBD1. The V segment lost 11 bases and the J segment 4 bases; nucleotides outside the gene matches: 11. CDR1 is KGHDR, CDR2 SFDVKD, per germline. The CDR3 contains 14 residues.

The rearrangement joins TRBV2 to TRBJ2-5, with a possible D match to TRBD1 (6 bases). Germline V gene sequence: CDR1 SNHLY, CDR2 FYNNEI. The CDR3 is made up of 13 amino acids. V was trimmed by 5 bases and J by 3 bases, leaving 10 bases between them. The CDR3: CASSPDSEETQYF. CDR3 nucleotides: TGTGCCAGCAGTCCGGACAGCGAAGAGACCCAGTACTTC.

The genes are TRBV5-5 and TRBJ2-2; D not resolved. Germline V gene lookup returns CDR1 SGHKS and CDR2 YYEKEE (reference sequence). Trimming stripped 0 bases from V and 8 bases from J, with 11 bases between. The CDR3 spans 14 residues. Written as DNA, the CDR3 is TGTGCCAGCAGCTTGGCCTCAAGCTCTGGGGAGCTGTTTTTT. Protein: CASSLASSSGELFF.

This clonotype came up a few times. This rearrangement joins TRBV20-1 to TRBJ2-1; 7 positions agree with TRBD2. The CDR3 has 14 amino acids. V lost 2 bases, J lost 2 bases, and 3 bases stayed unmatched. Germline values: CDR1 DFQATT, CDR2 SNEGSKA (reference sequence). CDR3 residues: CSARNLAAYNEQFF. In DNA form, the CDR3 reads TGCAGTGCTAGAAATCTAGCGGCCTACAATGAGCAGTTCTTC.

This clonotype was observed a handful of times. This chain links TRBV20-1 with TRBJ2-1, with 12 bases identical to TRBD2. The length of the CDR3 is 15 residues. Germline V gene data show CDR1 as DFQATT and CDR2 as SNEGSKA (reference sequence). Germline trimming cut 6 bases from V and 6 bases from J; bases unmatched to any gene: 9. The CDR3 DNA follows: TGCAGTGCGACCAGACTAGCGGGAGCTGGCAATGAGCAGTTCTTC. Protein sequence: CSATRLAGAGNEQFF.

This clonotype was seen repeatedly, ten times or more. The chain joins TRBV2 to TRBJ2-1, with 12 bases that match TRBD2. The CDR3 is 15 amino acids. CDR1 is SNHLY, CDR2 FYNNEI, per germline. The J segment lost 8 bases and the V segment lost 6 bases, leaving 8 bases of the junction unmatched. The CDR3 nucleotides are TGTGCCAGCAGCCCGGGACTAGCGGGTGGCCATGAGCAGTTCTTC. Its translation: CASSPGLAGGHEQFF.

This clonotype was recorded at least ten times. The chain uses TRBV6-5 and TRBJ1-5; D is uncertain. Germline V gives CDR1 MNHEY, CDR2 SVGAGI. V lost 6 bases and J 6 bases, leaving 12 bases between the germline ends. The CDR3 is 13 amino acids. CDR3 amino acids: CASRDGEGQPQHF. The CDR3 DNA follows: TGTGCCAGCAGGGACGGGGAGGGTCAGCCCCAGCATTTT.

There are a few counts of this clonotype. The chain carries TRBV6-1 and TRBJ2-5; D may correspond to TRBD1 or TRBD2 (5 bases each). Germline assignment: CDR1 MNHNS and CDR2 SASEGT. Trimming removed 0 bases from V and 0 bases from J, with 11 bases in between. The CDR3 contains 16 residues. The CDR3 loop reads CASSEAGRMYQETQYF. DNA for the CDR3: TGTGCCAGCAGTGAAGCGGGACGGATGTACCAAGAGACCCAGTACTTC.

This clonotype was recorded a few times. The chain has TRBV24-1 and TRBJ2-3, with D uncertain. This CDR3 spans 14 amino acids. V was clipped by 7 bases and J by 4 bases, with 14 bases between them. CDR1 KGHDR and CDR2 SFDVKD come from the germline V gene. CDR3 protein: CATRGWATADTQYF. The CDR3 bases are TGTGCCACCAGGGGTTGGGCAACGGCAGATACGCAGTATTTT.

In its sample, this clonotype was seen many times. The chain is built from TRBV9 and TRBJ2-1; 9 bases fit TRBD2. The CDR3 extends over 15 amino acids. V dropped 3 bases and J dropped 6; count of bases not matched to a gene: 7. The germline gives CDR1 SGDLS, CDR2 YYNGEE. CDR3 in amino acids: CASSAPGLASNEQFF. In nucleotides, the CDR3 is TGTGCCAGCAGCGCTCCGGGACTAGCAAGCAATGAGCAGTTCTTC.

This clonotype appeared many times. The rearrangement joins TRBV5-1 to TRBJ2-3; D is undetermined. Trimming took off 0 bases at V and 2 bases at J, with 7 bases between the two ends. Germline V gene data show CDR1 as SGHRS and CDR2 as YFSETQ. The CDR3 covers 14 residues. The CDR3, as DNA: TGCGCCAGCAGCTTGGCCCGCGACACAGATACGCAGTATTTT. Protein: CASSLARDTDTQYF.

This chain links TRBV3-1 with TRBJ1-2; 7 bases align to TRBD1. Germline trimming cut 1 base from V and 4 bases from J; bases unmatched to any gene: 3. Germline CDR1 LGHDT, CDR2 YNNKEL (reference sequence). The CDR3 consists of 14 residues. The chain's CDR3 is CASSQATGPYGYTF. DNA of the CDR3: TGTGCCAGCAGCCAAGCGACAGGGCCCTATGGCTACACCTTC.

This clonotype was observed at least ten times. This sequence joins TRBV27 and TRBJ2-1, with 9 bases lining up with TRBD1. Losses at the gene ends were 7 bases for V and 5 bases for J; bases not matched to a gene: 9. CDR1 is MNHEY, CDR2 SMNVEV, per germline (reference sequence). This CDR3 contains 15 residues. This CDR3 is CASNVQGAGNNEQFF. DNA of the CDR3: TGTGCCAGCAATGTACAGGGGGCGGGGAACAATGAGCAGTTCTTC.

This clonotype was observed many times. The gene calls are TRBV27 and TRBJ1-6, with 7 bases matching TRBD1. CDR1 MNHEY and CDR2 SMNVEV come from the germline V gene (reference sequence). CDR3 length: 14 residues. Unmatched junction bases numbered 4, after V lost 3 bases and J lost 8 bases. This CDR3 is CASSLTGRDSPLHF. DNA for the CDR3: TGTGCCAGCAGTTTGACAGGGAGGGATTCACCCCTCCACTTT.

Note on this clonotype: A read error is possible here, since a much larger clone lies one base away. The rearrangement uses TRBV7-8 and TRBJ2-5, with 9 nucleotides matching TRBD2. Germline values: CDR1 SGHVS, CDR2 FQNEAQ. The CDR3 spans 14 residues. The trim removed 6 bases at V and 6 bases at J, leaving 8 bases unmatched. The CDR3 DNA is TGTGCCAGCAGGCCCGGGACTAGCCGTCAGACCCAGTACTTC. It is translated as CASRPGTSRQTQYF.

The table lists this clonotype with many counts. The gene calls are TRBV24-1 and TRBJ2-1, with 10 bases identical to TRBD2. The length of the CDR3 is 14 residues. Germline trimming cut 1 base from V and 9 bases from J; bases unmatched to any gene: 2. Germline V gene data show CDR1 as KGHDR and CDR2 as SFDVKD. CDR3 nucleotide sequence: TGTGCCACCAGTGATTTCGGGACTAGCGTTGAGCAGTTCTTC. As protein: CATSDFGTSVEQFF.

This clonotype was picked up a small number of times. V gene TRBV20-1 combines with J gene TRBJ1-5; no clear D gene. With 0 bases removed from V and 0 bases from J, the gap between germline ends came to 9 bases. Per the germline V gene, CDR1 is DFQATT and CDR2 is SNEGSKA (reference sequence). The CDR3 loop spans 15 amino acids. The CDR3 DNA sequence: TGCAGTGCTAGAGACGTTCAGTATAGCAATCAGCCCCAGCATTTT. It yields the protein CSARDVQYSNQPQHF.